This T cell receptor (beta chain) appears in the sequencing data of a study of T cells after yellow fever vaccination. About the study: Fractions of limited cellularity were prepared by means of SMART-Seq v4 Ultra Low Input. General study results and limits: A faster peak, day 5 versus 15, was reached by the weaker secondary response. Once the booster was given, most primary-vaccination clones reappeared, at just over 95% for CD4 and over 75% for CD8.

Turning to this clonotype: Its target is not known.

The 5'RACE template-switching step produced TCR cDNA and added a universal primer site and UMIs. TCRdb used MiXCR to reprocess the 5' RACE reads, holding one entry per CDR3 protein. The table lists about 430,000 distinct CDR3 sequences, around 19% of them singletons, with over 15% in the top ten. Germline V gene data show CDR1 as SEHNR and CDR2 as FQNEAQ (reference sequence). The ends lost 5 bases at V and 7 bases at J; junction bases unmatched: 20. The CDR3 contains 19 residues. Sequences were derived from PBMCs, sampled before the yellow fever booster vaccination. This sequence was found in a man younger than 30 who received the YFV17D yellow fever vaccine. This rearrangement joins TRBV7-9 to TRBJ2-1; 10 bases align to TRBD2. Written as DNA, the CDR3 is TGTGCCAGCAGCCCCCGGACTAGCGGATGGGGGTTACAAGGGAATGAGCAGTTCTTC. As protein: CASSPRTSGWGLQGNEQFF.